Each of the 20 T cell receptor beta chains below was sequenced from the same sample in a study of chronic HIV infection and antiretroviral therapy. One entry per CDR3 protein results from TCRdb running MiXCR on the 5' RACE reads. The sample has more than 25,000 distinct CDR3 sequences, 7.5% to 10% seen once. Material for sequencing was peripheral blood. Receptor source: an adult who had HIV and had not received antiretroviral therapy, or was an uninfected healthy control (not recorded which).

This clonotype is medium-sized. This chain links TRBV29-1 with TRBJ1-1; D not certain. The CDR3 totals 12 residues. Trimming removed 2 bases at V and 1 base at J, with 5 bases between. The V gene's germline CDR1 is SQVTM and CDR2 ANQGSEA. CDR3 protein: CSVERKNTEAFF. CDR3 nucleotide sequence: TGCAGCGTTGAAAGGAAGAACACTGAAGCTTTCTTT.

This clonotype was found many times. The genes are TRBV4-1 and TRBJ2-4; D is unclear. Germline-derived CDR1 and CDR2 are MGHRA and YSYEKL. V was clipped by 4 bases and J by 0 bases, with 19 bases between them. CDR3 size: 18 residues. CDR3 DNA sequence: TGCGCCAGCAGCCGCATCTACCCAGGTATACTAGCCAAAAACATTCAGTACTTC. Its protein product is CASSRIYPGILAKNIQYF.

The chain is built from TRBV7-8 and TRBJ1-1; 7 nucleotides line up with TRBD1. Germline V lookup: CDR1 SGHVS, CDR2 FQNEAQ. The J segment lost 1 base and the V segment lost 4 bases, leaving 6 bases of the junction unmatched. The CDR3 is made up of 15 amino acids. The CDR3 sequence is CASSSTQGQNTEAFF. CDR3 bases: TGTGCCAGCAGCTCAACACAGGGGCAGAACACTGAAGCTTTCTTT.

The CDR3 spells CATSRDRGAYEQYF. Here the CDR3 DNA reads TGTGCCACCAGCAGAGATCGGGGGGCCTACGAGCAGTACTTC. The genes are TRBV15 and TRBJ2-7; 7 bases are shared with TRBD2. The CDR3 totals 14 residues. Germline trimming cut 0 bases from V and 2 bases from J; bases unmatched to any gene: 1. Per the germline V gene, CDR1 is LNHNV and CDR2 is YYDKDF (reference sequence).

The CDR3 DNA follows: TGTGCCAGCAGTCTGGGGTTTGTGGAGTATTTT. Protein sequence: CASSLGFVEYF. This sequence joins TRBV12-3 or TRBV12-4 and TRBJ2-3; D remains unclear. The V end was cut by 5 bases, the J end by 13 bases, with 13 bases between. The CDR3 covers 11 residues.

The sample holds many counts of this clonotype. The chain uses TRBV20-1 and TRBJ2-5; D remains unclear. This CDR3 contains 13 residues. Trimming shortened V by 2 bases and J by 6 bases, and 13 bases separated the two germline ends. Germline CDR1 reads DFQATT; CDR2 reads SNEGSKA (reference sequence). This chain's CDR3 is CSARHGQEQTQYF. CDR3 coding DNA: TGCAGTGCTAGACACGGTCAAGAGCAGACCCAGTACTTC.

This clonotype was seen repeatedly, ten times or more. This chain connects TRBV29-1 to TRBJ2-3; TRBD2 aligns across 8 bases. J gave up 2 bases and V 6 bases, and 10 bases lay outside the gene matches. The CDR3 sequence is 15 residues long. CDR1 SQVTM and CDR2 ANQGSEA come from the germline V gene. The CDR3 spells CSVYTLAENTDTQYF. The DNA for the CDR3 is TGCAGCGTCTACACACTAGCGGAGAACACAGATACGCAGTATTTT.

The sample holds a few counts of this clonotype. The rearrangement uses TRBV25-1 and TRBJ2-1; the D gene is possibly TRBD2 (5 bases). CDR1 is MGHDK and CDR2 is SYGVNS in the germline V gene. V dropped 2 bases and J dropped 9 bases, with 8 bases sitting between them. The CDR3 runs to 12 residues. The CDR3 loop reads CASSETAGEQFF. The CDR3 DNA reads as TGTGCCAGCAGTGAAACGGCGGGTGAGCAGTTCTTC.

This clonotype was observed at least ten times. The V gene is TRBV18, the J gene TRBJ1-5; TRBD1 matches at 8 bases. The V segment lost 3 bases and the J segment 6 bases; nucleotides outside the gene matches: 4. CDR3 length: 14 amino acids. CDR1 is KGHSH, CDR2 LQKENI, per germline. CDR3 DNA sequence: TGTGCCAGCTCACCGGACAGGGTCCTTCAGCCCCAGCATTTT. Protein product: CASSPDRVLQPQHF.

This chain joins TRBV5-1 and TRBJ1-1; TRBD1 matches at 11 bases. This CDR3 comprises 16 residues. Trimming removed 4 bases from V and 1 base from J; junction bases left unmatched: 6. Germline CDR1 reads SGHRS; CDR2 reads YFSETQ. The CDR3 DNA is TGCGCCAGCAGCACCAGGACAGGGGGCGCGAACACTGAAGCTTTCTTT. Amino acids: CASSTRTGGANTEAFF.

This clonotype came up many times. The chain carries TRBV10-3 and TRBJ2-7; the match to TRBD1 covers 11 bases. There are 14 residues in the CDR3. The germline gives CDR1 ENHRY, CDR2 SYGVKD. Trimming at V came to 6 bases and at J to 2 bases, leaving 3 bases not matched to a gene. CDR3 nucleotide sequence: TGTGCCATCAGATCGGGACAGGGGGCCTACGAGCAGTACTTC. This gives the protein CAIRSGQGAYEQYF.

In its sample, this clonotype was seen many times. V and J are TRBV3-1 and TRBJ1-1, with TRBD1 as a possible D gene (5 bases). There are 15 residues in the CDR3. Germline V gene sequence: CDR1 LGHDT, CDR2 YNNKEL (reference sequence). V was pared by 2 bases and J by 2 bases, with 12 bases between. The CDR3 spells CASSQRGGENTEAFF. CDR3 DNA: TGTGCCAGCAGCCAAAGGGGAGGAGAAAACACTGAAGCTTTCTTT.

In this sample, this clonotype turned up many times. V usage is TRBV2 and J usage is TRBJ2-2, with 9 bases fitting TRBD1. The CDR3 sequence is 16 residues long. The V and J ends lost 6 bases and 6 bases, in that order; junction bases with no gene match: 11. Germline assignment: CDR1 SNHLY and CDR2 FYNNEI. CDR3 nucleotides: TGTGCCAGCAGCTCCCTCCGGGACAGGGCGTCCGGGGAGCTGTTTTTT. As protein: CASSSLRDRASGELFF.

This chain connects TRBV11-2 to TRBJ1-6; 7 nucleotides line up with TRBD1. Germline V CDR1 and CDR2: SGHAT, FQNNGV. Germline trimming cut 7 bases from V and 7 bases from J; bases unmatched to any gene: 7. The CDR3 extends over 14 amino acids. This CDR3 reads CASTDRVRNSPLHF. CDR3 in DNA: TGTGCCAGCACCGACAGGGTGCGGAATTCACCCCTCCACTTT.

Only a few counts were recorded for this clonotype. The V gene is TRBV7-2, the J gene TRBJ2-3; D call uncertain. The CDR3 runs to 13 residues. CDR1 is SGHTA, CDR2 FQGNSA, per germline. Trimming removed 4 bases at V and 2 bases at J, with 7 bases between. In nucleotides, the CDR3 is TGTGCCAGCAGCTCCGGACCCACAGATACGCAGTATTTT. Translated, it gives CASSSGPTDTQYF.

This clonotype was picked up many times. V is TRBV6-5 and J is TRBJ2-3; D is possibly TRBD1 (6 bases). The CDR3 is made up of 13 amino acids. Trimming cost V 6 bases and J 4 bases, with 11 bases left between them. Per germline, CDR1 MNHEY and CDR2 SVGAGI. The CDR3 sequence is CASSRGGADTQYF. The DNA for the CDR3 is TGTGCCAGCAGCCGAGGGGGTGCAGATACGCAGTATTTT.

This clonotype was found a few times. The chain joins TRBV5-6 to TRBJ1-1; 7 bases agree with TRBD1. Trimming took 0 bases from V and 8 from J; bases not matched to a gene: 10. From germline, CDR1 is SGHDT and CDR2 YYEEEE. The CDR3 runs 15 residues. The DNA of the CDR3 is TGTGCCAGCAGCTTGGGGACAGGACAGGTGGTGGAAGCTTTCTTT. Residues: CASSLGTGQVVEAFF.

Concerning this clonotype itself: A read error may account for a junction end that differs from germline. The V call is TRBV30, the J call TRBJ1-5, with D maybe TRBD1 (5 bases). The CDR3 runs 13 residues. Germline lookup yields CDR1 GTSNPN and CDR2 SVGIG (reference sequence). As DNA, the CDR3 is TGTGCCTGGAGCCAGGGTCCTGGTCAGCCCCAGAATTTT. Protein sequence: CAWSQGPGQPQNF.

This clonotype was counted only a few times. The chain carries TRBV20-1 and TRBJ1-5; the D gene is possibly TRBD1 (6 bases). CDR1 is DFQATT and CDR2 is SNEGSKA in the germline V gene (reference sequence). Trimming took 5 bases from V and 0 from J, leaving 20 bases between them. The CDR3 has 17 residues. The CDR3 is CSAPGGRGLNSNQPQHF. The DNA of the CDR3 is TGCAGTGCTCCCGGGGGCAGGGGACTCAATAGCAATCAGCCCCAGCATTTT.

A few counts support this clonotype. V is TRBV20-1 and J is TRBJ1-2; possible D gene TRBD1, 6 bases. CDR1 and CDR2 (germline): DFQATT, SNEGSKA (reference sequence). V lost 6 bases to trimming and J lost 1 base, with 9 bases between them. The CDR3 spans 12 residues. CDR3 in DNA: TGCAGTGCCCCCAGGGGTAACTATGGCTACACCTTC. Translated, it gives CSAPRGNYGYTF.